These 5 T cell receptor beta chains came from one sample sequenced in a study of OX40 agonist ivuxolimab in advanced cancers. The method was immunoSEQ multiplex PCR; TCRdb's version includes in-frame clones alone and lacks a portion of them. The sample contains some 83,000 clones, 84% of which appear only once. The material sequenced was CD4+ or CD8+ T cells sorted from blood, taken in a trial of the OX40 agonist ivuxolimab. The origin of the receptors is an adult with an advanced solid tumor such as melanoma, head and neck, liver or kidney cancer.

The CDR3 loop reads CASRPGASNQPQHF. In DNA form, the CDR3 reads TGTGCCAGCAGACCCGGGGCTAGCAATCAGCCCCAGCATTTT. The chain links TRBV6-5 to TRBJ1-5; TRBD1 might be the D (5 bases). The CDR3 has 14 amino acids. Trimming cost V 6 bases and J 0 bases, with 9 bases left between them. Germline values: CDR1 MNHEY, CDR2 SVGAGI.

Remarks on this clone: Other nucleotide sequences from this sample produce the same CDR3. V usage is TRBV18 and J usage is TRBJ1-5; 7 bases align to TRBD1. CDR3 length equals 13 residues. With 3 bases clipped from V and 5 bases from J, the junction kept 1 base outside the gene matches. Germline values: CDR1 KGHSH, CDR2 LQKENI. CDR3 residues: CASSPQGDQPQHF. DNA for the CDR3: TGTGCCAGCTCACCCCAGGGGGATCAGCCCCAGCATTTT.

The rearrangement links TRBV4-1 to TRBJ1-3; D remains ambiguous. CDR1 and CDR2 (germline): MGHRA, YSYEKL. The CDR3 covers 16 residues. With 4 bases removed from V and 0 bases from J, the gap between germline ends came to 13 bases. The CDR3 DNA is TGCGCCAGCAGCCCCGAGGAGAACCACTCTGGAAACACCATATATTTT. Protein sequence: CASSPEENHSGNTIYF.

The chain combines TRBV30 with TRBJ2-5; a weak D match, TRBD2 (6 bases). This CDR3 has 13 residues. V lost 5 bases and J 2 bases, leaving 12 bases between the germline ends. Germline lookup yields CDR1 GTSNPN and CDR2 SVGIG (reference sequence). Here the CDR3 DNA reads TGTGCCTGGTCTGGCGGGGTTCAAGAGACCCAGTACTTC. Translating gives CAWSGGVQETQYF. The whole variable domain, filled in from reference TRBV30 and TRBJ2-5, reads SQTIHQWPATLVQPVGSPLSLECTVEGTSNPNLYWYRQAAGRGLQLLFYSVGIGQISSEVPQNLSASRPQDRQFILSSKKLLLSDSGFYLCAWSGGVQETQYFGPGTRLLVL.

This clone has just one count. This chain uses TRBV9 with TRBJ1-4, with a possible D match to TRBD1 (5 bases). V lost 2 bases and J lost 8, with 13 bases in between. Germline values: CDR1 SGDLS, CDR2 YYNGEE. The CDR3 length is 14 residues. The CDR3, as DNA: TGTGCCAGCAGCGTGGGACTGGGGTGGGAAAAACTGTTTTTT. Its protein product is CASSVGLGWEKLFF. Full variable domain (remainder filled in from reference TRBV9 and TRBJ1-4): DSGVTQTPKHLITATGQRVTLRCSPRSGDLSVYWYQQSLDQGLQFLIQYYNGEERAKGNILERFSAQQFPDLHSELNLSSLELGDSALYFCASSVGLGWEKLFFGSGTQLSVL.